This T cell receptor beta chain was profiled in a study of immune cell composition in non-small cell lung cancer. Study conclusions and caveats: Around 75% of squamous and roughly 34% of adenocarcinoma cases had tumour-associated clones >0.5%.

TCRdb keeps only in-frame clones here, not all; method: immunoSEQ multiplex PCR. The profile shows roughly 8,100 clones, 67% of them singletons. As for this clone: Its antigen is not known.

The normal lung sample lay at least 3 cm, and maximally far, from the tumour. The V and J ends lost 2 bases and 1 base respectively, with 10 bases between them. This CDR3 is built from 15 residues. Germline V gene sequence: CDR1 SEHNR, CDR2 FQNEAQ (reference sequence). This chain links TRBV7-9 with TRBJ2-3; possibly TRBD2 for D (5 bases). The material sequenced was non-adjacent lung tissue. The clonotype comes from a human donor with non-small cell lung cancer. The CDR3 sequence: CASSLPAGRTDTQYF. CDR3 DNA sequence: TGTGCCAGCAGCTTACCCGCGGGCCGCACAGATACGCAGTATTTT.